The rows below give T cell receptor beta chains drawn from one sample of a study of blood T cell repertoires in COVID-19. Some clones are missing from TCRdb's copy, which holds only in-frame ones; the method was immunoSEQ multiplex PCR. Here the sample spans roughly 52,000 clones, approximately 85% being singletons. Material for sequencing was peripheral blood. These receptors were taken from a human donor in a cohort sampled during active COVID-19. Both conserved end residues are part of each CDR3. Each record gives: CDR3 protein, CDR3 DNA, CDR3 length, J gene, clone size, D gene, V gene. D genes are given only for firm matches. Some rows have no size entry. The others give once, few or many, or a class for an expanded clone.

CDR3 protein: CASSAGLALTGEQYF
CDR3 DNA: TGTGCCAGCAGCGCCGGACTAGCGTTAACGGGCGAGCAGTACTTC
CDR3 length: 15
J gene: TRBJ2-7
clone size: NA
D gene: TRBD2
V gene: TRBV5-4

CDR3 protein: CASSAVAENTEAFF
CDR3 DNA: TGTGCCAGCAGCGCCGTTGCGGAAAACACTGAAGCTTTCTTT
CDR3 length: 14
J gene: TRBJ1-1
clone size: NA
D gene: NA
V gene: TRBV9

CDR3 protein: CASSWDISNQPQHF
CDR3 DNA: TGTGCCAGCAGTTGGGACATTAGCAATCAGCCCCAGCATTTT
CDR3 length: 14
J gene: TRBJ1-5
clone size: NA
D gene: NA
V gene: TRBV28

CDR3 protein: CASSPGGGFEQYF
CDR3 DNA: TGTGCCAGCAGCCCTGGCGGGGGTTTCGAGCAGTACTTC
CDR3 length: 13
J gene: TRBJ2-7
clone size: NA
D gene: TRBD2
V gene: TRBV7-9

CDR3 protein: CASSLRGTSGELFF
CDR3 DNA: TGTGCCAGCAGCTTGCGGGGGACCTCCGGGGAGCTGTTTTTT
CDR3 length: 14
J gene: TRBJ2-2
clone size: once
D gene: NA
V gene: TRBV5-6

CDR3 protein: CASSEVSGGGLLNSPLHF
CDR3 DNA: TGTGCCAGCAGTGAAGTATCCGGCGGGGGGCTCCTTAATTCACCCCTCCACTTT
CDR3 length: 18
J gene: TRBJ1-6
clone size: NA
D gene: NA
V gene: TRBV6-1

CDR3 protein: CASRPMDRGQETQYF
CDR3 DNA: TGCGCCAGCAGACCGATGGACAGGGGGCAAGAGACCCAGTACTTC
CDR3 length: 15
J gene: TRBJ2-5
clone size: few
D gene: TRBD1
V gene: TRBV4-1

CDR3 protein: CASSLEPGGSSYEQYF
CDR3 DNA: TGTGCCAGCAGCTTAGAACCGGGCGGGAGTAGTTACGAGCAGTACTTC
CDR3 length: 16
J gene: TRBJ2-7
clone size: once
D gene: TRBD2
V gene: TRBV7-2

CDR3 protein: CASMPGIGEQFF
CDR3 DNA: TGTGCCAGTATGCCCGGGATCGGTGAGCAGTTCTTC
CDR3 length: 12
J gene: TRBJ2-1
clone size: once
D gene: NA
V gene: TRBV19

CDR3 protein: CASRFPGTEYGYTF
CDR3 DNA: TGTGCCAGCAGATTCCCCGGGACAGAATATGGCTACACCTTC
CDR3 length: 14
J gene: TRBJ1-2
clone size: NA
D gene: TRBD1
V gene: TRBV6-5

CDR3 protein: CASSSRVAGGWTDTQYF
CDR3 DNA: TGTGCCAGCAGCTCGAGGGTAGCGGGAGGGTGGACAGATACGCAGTATTTT
CDR3 length: 17
J gene: TRBJ2-3
clone size: NA
D gene: TRBD2
V gene: TRBV5-4

CDR3 protein: CASSQVEAGGPYEQYF
CDR3 DNA: TGTGCCAGCAGCCAAGTGGAGGCAGGGGGGCCCTACGAGCAGTACTTC
CDR3 length: 16
J gene: TRBJ2-7
clone size: NA
D gene: NA
V gene: TRBV3-1/TRBV3-2

CDR3 protein: CASSKGGGKGSHAFSDTQYF
CDR3 DNA: TGTGCCAGCAGCAAAGGGGGGGGAAAAGGGTCCCACGCGTTCTCAGATACGCAGTATTTT
CDR3 length: 20
J gene: TRBJ2-3
clone size: once
D gene: NA
V gene: TRBV21-1

CDR3 protein: CSVGTGVGYTF
CDR3 DNA: TGCAGCGTTGGGACAGGGGTTGGCTACACCTTC
CDR3 length: 11
J gene: TRBJ1-2
clone size: NA
D gene: TRBD1
V gene: TRBV29-1

CDR3 protein: CASSPQATWGNQPQHF
CDR3 DNA: TGTGCCAGTAGTCCCCAGGCTACTTGGGGCAATCAGCCCCAGCATTTT
CDR3 length: 16
J gene: TRBJ1-5
clone size: NA
D gene: NA
V gene: TRBV19

CDR3 protein: CASSLSAGGLETQYF
CDR3 DNA: TGTGCCAGCAGTTTATCAGCGGGAGGGCTGGAGACCCAGTACTTC
CDR3 length: 15
J gene: TRBJ2-5
clone size: NA
D gene: TRBD2
V gene: TRBV27

CDR3 protein: CASKASGNPKNIQYF
CDR3 DNA: TGTGCCAGCAAGGCTAGCGGGAACCCCAAAAACATTCAGTACTTC
CDR3 length: 15
J gene: TRBJ2-4
clone size: NA
D gene: TRBD2
V gene: TRBV28

CDR3 protein: CASSQAGGAGGPRDTQYF
CDR3 DNA: TGCGCCAGCAGCCAAGCTGGGGGAGCGGGAGGGCCTAGGGATACGCAGTATTTT
CDR3 length: 18
J gene: TRBJ2-3
clone size: NA
D gene: TRBD2
V gene: TRBV4-3

CDR3 protein: CASSESRRGLAGDSYEQYF
CDR3 DNA: TGCGCCAGCAGTGAGTCCCGTCGTGGGCTAGCGGGAGATTCCTACGAGCAGTACTTC
CDR3 length: 19
J gene: TRBJ2-7
clone size: few
D gene: TRBD2
V gene: TRBV10-1

CDR3 protein: CASSSPGQGMHEQFF
CDR3 DNA: TGTGCCAGCAGTTCACCGGGACAGGGGATGCATGAGCAGTTCTTC
CDR3 length: 15
J gene: TRBJ2-1
clone size: NA
D gene: TRBD1
V gene: TRBV28

CDR3 protein: CASSPGPSGQETQYF
CDR3 DNA: TGTGCCAGCTCCCCCGGGCCTAGCGGACAAGAGACCCAGTACTTC
CDR3 length: 15
J gene: TRBJ2-5
clone size: NA
D gene: TRBD2
V gene: TRBV18

CDR3 protein: CASSFRRTETFSGANVLTF
CDR3 DNA: TGTGCCAGCAGCTTCCGGAGGACAGAGACCTTCTCTGGGGCCAACGTCCTGACTTTC
CDR3 length: 19
J gene: TRBJ2-6
clone size: NA
D gene: NA
V gene: TRBV7-9

CDR3 protein: CASRLSTDNYGYTF
CDR3 DNA: TGTGCCAGCAGGCTCTCGACAGATAACTATGGCTACACCTTC
CDR3 length: 14
J gene: TRBJ1-2
clone size: NA
D gene: NA
V gene: TRBV6-5

CDR3 protein: CASAAGAAYSYEQYF
CDR3 DNA: TGTGCCAGCGCGGCGGGAGCGGCTTACTCCTACGAGCAGTACTTC
CDR3 length: 15
J gene: TRBJ2-7
clone size: NA
D gene: TRBD2
V gene: TRBV9

CDR3 protein: CASSVGGSPGTDTQYF
CDR3 DNA: TGCGCCAGCAGTGTTGGCGGGAGCCCCGGCACAGATACGCAGTATTTT
CDR3 length: 16
J gene: TRBJ2-3
clone size: NA
D gene: TRBD2
V gene: TRBV10-1

CDR3 protein: CASSTWDRPNPSTDTQYF
CDR3 DNA: TGTGCCAGTAGTACCTGGGACAGGCCGAACCCTAGCACAGATACGCAGTATTTT
CDR3 length: 18
J gene: TRBJ2-3
clone size: NA
D gene: TRBD1
V gene: TRBV19

CDR3 protein: CSVRREWDGELFF
CDR3 DNA: TGCAGCGTTCGGCGGGAGTGGGACGGGGAGCTGTTTTTT
CDR3 length: 13
J gene: TRBJ2-2
clone size: few
D gene: TRBD2
V gene: TRBV29-1

CDR3 protein: CASSARSGAGPSDEQFF
CDR3 DNA: TGTGCCAGCAGCGCCAGGAGTGGGGCGGGACCGTCGGATGAGCAGTTCTTC
CDR3 length: 17
J gene: TRBJ2-1
clone size: once
D gene: NA
V gene: TRBV9

CDR3 protein: CASSLGWGDNNSPLHF
CDR3 DNA: TGTGCCAGCAGCTTAGGATGGGGGGATAATAATTCACCCCTCCACTTT
CDR3 length: 16
J gene: TRBJ1-6
clone size: NA
D gene: NA
V gene: TRBV7-8

CDR3 protein: CSVEELAGQQEQYF
CDR3 DNA: TGCAGCGTTGAAGAACTAGCGGGTCAACAAGAGCAGTACTTC
CDR3 length: 14
J gene: TRBJ2-7
clone size: NA
D gene: TRBD2
V gene: TRBV29-1

CDR3 protein: CASKRENTGELFF
CDR3 DNA: TGTGCCAGCAAGCGGGAGAACACCGGGGAGCTGTTTTTT
CDR3 length: 13
J gene: TRBJ2-2
clone size: NA
D gene: TRBD2
V gene: TRBV7-2

CDR3 protein: CASSLRGQVRLNTGELFF
CDR3 DNA: TGCGCCAGCAGCTTGCGGGGACAGGTTAGACTGAACACCGGGGAGCTGTTTTTT
CDR3 length: 18
J gene: TRBJ2-2
clone size: NA
D gene: TRBD1
V gene: TRBV5-1

CDR3 protein: CASSKRDRANEQFF
CDR3 DNA: TGTGCCAGCAGCAAAAGGGACAGGGCTAATGAGCAGTTCTTC
CDR3 length: 14
J gene: TRBJ2-1
clone size: NA
D gene: NA
V gene: TRBV21-1

CDR3 protein: CASTEGGGLHEQFF
CDR3 DNA: TGTGCCAGCACCGAGGGAGGTGGATTACATGAGCAGTTCTTC
CDR3 length: 14
J gene: TRBJ2-1
clone size: NA
D gene: NA
V gene: TRBV6-5

CDR3 protein: CAWSELGQGTTEAFF
CDR3 DNA: TGTGCCTGGAGTGAACTGGGACAGGGGACCACTGAAGCTTTCTTT
CDR3 length: 15
J gene: TRBJ1-1
clone size: NA
D gene: TRBD1
V gene: TRBV30

CDR3 protein: CASSLSQGATEAFF
CDR3 DNA: TGTGCCAGCAGCTTAAGCCAGGGGGCGACTGAAGCTTTCTTT
CDR3 length: 14
J gene: TRBJ1-1
clone size: NA
D gene: TRBD1
V gene: TRBV11-3

CDR3 protein: CASSVDYTTDTQYF
CDR3 DNA: TGTGCCAGCAGCGTAGACTACACCACAGATACGCAGTATTTT
CDR3 length: 14
J gene: TRBJ2-3
clone size: NA
D gene: NA
V gene: TRBV9

CDR3 protein: CASSAKLNGNEQFF
CDR3 DNA: TGTGCCAGCAGCGCGAAACTAAACGGCAATGAGCAGTTCTTC
CDR3 length: 14
J gene: TRBJ2-1
clone size: NA
D gene: NA
V gene: TRBV5-4

CDR3 protein: CASRISGLPTDTQYF
CDR3 DNA: TGTGCCAGCAGGATTAGCGGACTGCCAACAGATACGCAGTATTTT
CDR3 length: 15
J gene: TRBJ2-3
clone size: NA
D gene: NA
V gene: TRBV28

CDR3 protein: CASSPPGTRDEQFF
CDR3 DNA: TGTGCCAGCAGTCCCCCGGGGACTCGAGATGAGCAGTTCTTC
CDR3 length: 14
J gene: TRBJ2-1
clone size: many
D gene: NA
V gene: TRBV28

CDR3 protein: CSVEDAQYYEQYF
CDR3 DNA: TGCAGCGTTGAAGACGCACAATACTACGAGCAGTACTTC
CDR3 length: 13
J gene: TRBJ2-7
clone size: NA
D gene: NA
V gene: TRBV29-1

CDR3 protein: CASIVGRTENYGYTF
CDR3 DNA: TGTGCCAGCATAGTTGGGAGAACAGAAAACTATGGCTACACCTTC
CDR3 length: 15
J gene: TRBJ1-2
clone size: NA
D gene: NA
V gene: TRBV6-5

CDR3 protein: CASSRDTFQETQYF
CDR3 DNA: TGTGCCAGTAGCAGGGACACCTTCCAAGAGACCCAGTACTTC
CDR3 length: 14
J gene: TRBJ2-5
clone size: NA
D gene: NA
V gene: TRBV19

CDR3 protein: CASSQDRDQPQHF
CDR3 DNA: TGCGCCAGCAGCCAAGACAGGGATCAGCCCCAGCATTTT
CDR3 length: 13
J gene: TRBJ1-5
clone size: once
D gene: NA
V gene: TRBV4-3

CDR3 protein: CASSPGGRAEAFF
CDR3 DNA: TGTGCCAGCAGTCCGGGGGGTAGGGCTGAAGCTTTCTTT
CDR3 length: 13
J gene: TRBJ1-1
clone size: NA
D gene: NA
V gene: TRBV27

CDR3 protein: CAISEIGAGELFF
CDR3 DNA: TGTGCCATCAGTGAAATAGGGGCCGGGGAGCTGTTTTTT
CDR3 length: 13
J gene: TRBJ2-2
clone size: NA
D gene: NA
V gene: TRBV10-3

CDR3 protein: CASSQNRTSGSYEQYF
CDR3 DNA: TGCGCCAGCAGCCAAAATAGGACTAGCGGATCCTACGAGCAGTACTTC
CDR3 length: 16
J gene: TRBJ2-7
clone size: few
D gene: TRBD2
V gene: TRBV4-3

CDR3 protein: CASSRGGQGVREQYF
CDR3 DNA: TGTGCCAGCAGCCGAGGGGGACAGGGAGTCCGCGAGCAGTACTTC
CDR3 length: 15
J gene: TRBJ2-7
clone size: once
D gene: TRBD1
V gene: TRBV6-5

CDR3 protein: CASSLDFSGSYEQYF
CDR3 DNA: TGTGCCAGCAGCTTAGACTTCAGCGGCTCCTACGAGCAGTACTTC
CDR3 length: 15
J gene: TRBJ2-7
clone size: NA
D gene: NA
V gene: TRBV7-2

CDR3 protein: CASSISVSNQPQHF
CDR3 DNA: TGTGCCAGTAGTATTTCGGTCAGCAATCAGCCCCAGCATTTT
CDR3 length: 14
J gene: TRBJ1-5
clone size: NA
D gene: NA
V gene: TRBV19

CDR3 protein: CATSRPSVRVDTQYF
CDR3 DNA: TGTGCCACCAGCAGACCTAGCGTACGTGTCGATACGCAGTATTTT
CDR3 length: 15
J gene: TRBJ2-3
clone size: NA
D gene: NA
V gene: TRBV15

CDR3 protein: CASSSSHTGGVGREQYF
CDR3 DNA: TGTGCCAGCAGCTCATCCCATACCGGAGGGGTGGGGAGGGAGCAGTACTTC
CDR3 length: 17
J gene: TRBJ2-7
clone size: once
D gene: NA
V gene: TRBV7-9

CDR3 protein: CASSYRHGYEQYF
CDR3 DNA: TGTGCCAGCAGCTACAGACACGGATACGAGCAGTACTTC
CDR3 length: 13
J gene: TRBJ2-7
clone size: NA
D gene: NA
V gene: TRBV11-2

CDR3 protein: CASSYMAFGSGEGYNEQFF
CDR3 DNA: TGTGCCAGCAGTTATATGGCTTTTGGTAGCGGGGAAGGTTACAATGAGCAGTTCTTC
CDR3 length: 19
J gene: TRBJ2-1
clone size: once
D gene: TRBD2
V gene: TRBV6-2/TRBV6-3